A selection of T cell receptor beta chains follows, all from one sample in a study of CD8 T cells in ankylosing spondylitis. One entry per CDR3 protein results from TCRdb running MiXCR on the 5' RACE reads. The data hold a few hundred thousand distinct CDR3 sequences, with more than 20% observed a single time. The source material was blood, either unsorted or a sorted T cell fraction (not recorded which). The receptors originated from a male donor with ankylosing spondylitis. CDR3s include the opening cysteine and the closing phenylalanine or tryptophan. D genes are given only for firm matches. Clone size appears in some rows only: once, few, many, or a class for an expanded clone.

cdr3_aa cdr3_nt j_call v_call d_call clone_size
CASSYLAPSGTHEQYF TGTGCCAGCAGTTATCTTGCGCCTAGCGGGACCCACGAGCAGTACTTC TRBJ2-7 TRBV5-6 TRBD2 .
CASSSVTSIDEQFF TGTGCCAGCAGTTCCGTGACTAGCATCGATGAGCAGTTCTTC TRBJ2-1 TRBV12-3/TRBV12-4 TRBD2 .
CASSFDPGISYEQYF TGTGCCAGCAGCTTCGATCCAGGGATCTCCTACGAGCAGTACTTC TRBJ2-7 TRBV7-9 . many
CSGSLGDEKLFF TGCAGCGGCTCCCTCGGGGATGAAAAACTGTTTTTT TRBJ1-4 TRBV29-1 . .
CSVVPYGYEQYF TGCAGCGTTGTTCCCTACGGGTACGAGCAGTACTTC TRBJ2-7 TRBV29-1 . many
CASSIGTGGAGTGELFF TGTGCCAGTAGTATCGGGACAGGGGGCGCGGGCACCGGGGAGCTGTTTTTT TRBJ2-2 TRBV19 TRBD1 .
CAISESIEQFF TGTGCCATCAGTGAAAGTATTGAGCAGTTCTTC TRBJ2-1 TRBV10-3 . few
CASRQGSGYEQYF TGCGCCAGCAGGCAAGGTAGCGGCTACGAGCAGTACTTC TRBJ2-7 TRBV5-1 . few
CASGIDTGETQYF TGTGCTAGTGGAATTGATACGGGAGAGACCCAGTACTTC TRBJ2-5 TRBV12-5 . few
CASSTMGRAELFQYF TGTGCCAGCTCTACAATGGGTAGGGCGGAACTCTTTCAGTACTTC TRBJ2-4 TRBV18 . .
CASSLRRQARAETQYF TGTGCCAGCTCCCTCCGTCGACAGGCCCGAGCGGAGACCCAGTACTTC TRBJ2-5 TRBV27 . .
CSVTTTYEQYF TGCAGCGTCACGACCACCTACGAGCAGTACTTC TRBJ2-7 TRBV29-1 . .
CASRNWIRRNTEAFF TGTGCCAGCAGGAACTGGATTCGGCGAAACACTGAAGCTTTCTTT TRBJ1-1 TRBV28 . few
CASSQGIGSGYEQYF TGTGCCAGCAGCCAAGGAATAGGGTCCGGCTACGAGCAGTACTTC TRBJ2-7 TRBV14 . .
CASSLAGRDTQYF TGTGCCAGCAGTTTAGCTGGTAGGGATACGCAGTATTTT TRBJ2-3 TRBV12-3/TRBV12-4 . .
CASNSPGQGFRTEAFF TGTGCCAGCAACAGTCCGGGACAGGGTTTTAGGACTGAAGCTTTCTTT TRBJ1-1 TRBV6-1 TRBD1 .
CASSYAGTEGDTQYF TGTGCCAGCAGTTACGCCGGGACCGAGGGAGATACGCAGTATTTT TRBJ2-3 TRBV6-5 . few
CASSQSSGTSGEQETQYF TGCGCCAGCAGCCAAAGCTCCGGGACTAGCGGAGAACAAGAGACCCAGTACTTC TRBJ2-5 TRBV4-1 TRBD2 many
CASSYSQDDSPLHF TGTGCCAGCAGTTACTCGCAAGATGATTCACCCCTCCACTTT TRBJ1-6 TRBV6-5 . .
CASTQREGRDEQFF TGTGCCAGCACCCAGCGGGAGGGCCGGGATGAGCAGTTCTTC TRBJ2-1 TRBV27 TRBD2 few
CASSYGTGRFDEQFF TGTGCCAGCAGTTACGGGACAGGGAGATTCGATGAGCAGTTCTTC TRBJ2-1 TRBV6-2/TRBV6-3 TRBD1 few
CAISGGASGQETQYF TGTGCCATCAGCGGGGGGGCTAGCGGACAAGAGACCCAGTACTTC TRBJ2-5 TRBV10-3 TRBD2 few
CASSDVSGGRDTQYF TGTGCCAGCAGTGATGTTAGCGGTGGCAGGGATACGCAGTATTTT TRBJ2-3 TRBV6-1 . many
CASGEAGGLYGYTF TGTGCCAGCGGGGAGGCAGGGGGACTCTATGGCTACACCTTC TRBJ1-2 TRBV2 TRBD1 .
CAISDKSRTGELFF TGTGCCATCAGTGACAAATCTAGGACCGGGGAGCTGTTTTTT TRBJ2-2 TRBV10-3 . few
CASSLLGLYEKLFF TGTGCCAGCAGCTTACTAGGGTTGTATGAAAAACTGTTTTTT TRBJ1-4 TRBV7-8 . few
CSVEDQDRSYEQYF TGCAGCGTTGAAGATCAGGACAGGAGCTACGAGCAGTACTTC TRBJ2-7 TRBV29-1 TRBD1 .
CASSTDRAANEKLFF TGTGCCAGCAGCACAGACAGGGCTGCTAATGAAAAACTGTTTTTT TRBJ1-4 TRBV2 TRBD1 .
CASSLDGTSDEQYF TGCGCCAGCAGCTTGGACGGGACTAGCGACGAGCAGTACTTC TRBJ2-7 TRBV5-1 TRBD2 .
CASSRSRDRGQEAFF TGTGCCAGCTCCCGATCCCGGGACAGGGGGCAGGAAGCTTTCTTT TRBJ1-1 TRBV18 TRBD1 .
CASSFAGQGGEQYF TGCGCCAGCAGCTTCGCAGGACAGGGAGGTGAGCAGTACTTC TRBJ2-7 TRBV5-1 TRBD1 .
CASSLIRVETQYF TGTGCCAGCAGCTTAATCAGGGTTGAGACCCAGTACTTC TRBJ2-5 TRBV11-2 . .
CASSLEGRARETQYF TGCGCCAGCAGCTTGGAGGGAAGGGCCAGGGAGACCCAGTACTTC TRBJ2-5 TRBV5-1 . .
CASSLASRGEQYF TGTGCCAGCAGTTTAGCTAGCCGCGGCGAGCAGTACTTC TRBJ2-7 TRBV12-3/TRBV12-4 . many
CASSQLTRDTQYF TGCGCCAGCAGCCAACTGACTAGAGATACGCAGTATTTT TRBJ2-3 TRBV4-3 . few
CASSFPGRALSALHF TGTGCCAGCAGCTTTCCGGGCCGTGCCTTGTCCGCCCTCCACTTT TRBJ1-6 TRBV7-2 . few
CSARTPPGTSGNIQYF TGCAGTGCTAGAACGCCCCCCGGGACTAGCGGAAACATTCAGTACTTC TRBJ2-4 TRBV20-1 TRBD2 .
CASSSQGTGNTIYF TGTGCCAGCAGTTCGCAGGGGACTGGAAACACCATATATTTT TRBJ1-3 TRBV28 . many
CASHRVLDSYSNQPQHF TGTGCCAGCCACAGGGTCTTAGACAGCTATAGCAATCAGCCCCAGCATTTT TRBJ1-5 TRBV28 . .
CSARDRAGTKGYTF TGCAGTGCTAGAGATAGGGCAGGGACAAAAGGCTACACCTTC TRBJ1-2 TRBV20-1 . few
CASSLAAVPRGEQFF TGCGCCAGCAGCTTGGCCGCCGTCCCCCGGGGGGAGCAGTTCTTC TRBJ2-1 TRBV5-1 . few
CASSFEGLGVGEQFF TGTGCCAGCAGTTTTGAAGGACTAGGTGTGGGTGAGCAGTTCTTC TRBJ2-1 TRBV12-3/TRBV12-4 TRBD2 .
CASSEAGQTYEQYF TGTGCCAGCTCCGAAGCGGGGCAAACCTACGAGCAGTACTTC TRBJ2-7 TRBV18 TRBD2 few
CASSPDGEGTEAFF TGTGCCAGCTCACCGGACGGGGAGGGCACTGAAGCTTTCTTT TRBJ1-1 TRBV18 . many
CSARGELDSYNEQFF TGCAGTGCTAGAGGGGAGCTGGATTCCTACAATGAGCAGTTCTTC TRBJ2-1 TRBV20-1 . .
CASSRIVGTDPYEQYF TGTGCCAGCAGCCGTATCGTCGGGACGGATCCCTACGAGCAGTACTTC TRBJ2-7 TRBV11-2 . .
CSVDDLTENTEAFF TGCAGCGTCGATGACTTGACGGAGAACACTGAAGCTTTCTTT TRBJ1-1 TRBV29-1 . few
CASRPSGLATYEQYF TGTGCCAGCAGGCCGTCCGGACTGGCGACCTACGAGCAGTACTTC TRBJ2-7 TRBV6-1 . .